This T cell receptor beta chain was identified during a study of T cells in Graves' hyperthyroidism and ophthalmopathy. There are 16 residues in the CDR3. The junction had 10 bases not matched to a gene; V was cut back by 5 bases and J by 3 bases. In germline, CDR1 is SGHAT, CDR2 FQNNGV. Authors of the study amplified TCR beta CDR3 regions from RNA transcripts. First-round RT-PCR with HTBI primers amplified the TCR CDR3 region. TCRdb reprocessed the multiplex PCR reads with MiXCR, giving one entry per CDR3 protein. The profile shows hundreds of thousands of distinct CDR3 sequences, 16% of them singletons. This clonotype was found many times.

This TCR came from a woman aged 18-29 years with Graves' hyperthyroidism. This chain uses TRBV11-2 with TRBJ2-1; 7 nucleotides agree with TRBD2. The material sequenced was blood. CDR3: CASSPGTTSFYNEQFF. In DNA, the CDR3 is TGTGCCAGCAGCCCCGGGACTACCTCTTTCTACAATGAGCAGTTCTTC.